The entry below describes one T cell receptor beta chain. Its specificity is not known. The data are from a study of T cell responses to AZD1222 COVID-19 vaccine. The study, taken as a whole, reports: Along spike, vaccine-associated CD4 TCRs were found throughout, with dominance at 160-218 and 743-854.

The assay was immunoSEQ multiplex PCR, and TCRdb's table has in-frame clones only and misses some. The table lists around 130,000 clones, around 90% of them singletons. This TCR came from an adult who received the AZD1222 COVID-19 vaccine. This material consisted of peripheral blood, taken 28 days after the second AZD1222 dose.

The CDR3 region has the DNA TGTGCCAGCAGTTTTAACTTCTACGAGCAGTACTTC. Translation: CASSFNFYEQYF. The chain recombines TRBV12-3 or TRBV12-4 with TRBJ2-7, with no clear D. The ends were cut back, 3 bases at V and 3 bases at J, with 6 bases in the middle. CDR3 length: 12 amino acids.